This section outlines one T cell receptor beta chain sequence together with its context. Its matching antigen is unknown. Profiling relied on immunoSEQ multiplex PCR, and the TCRdb table lists in-frame clones only, not all of them. The data show 13,000 to 15,000 clones, approximately 74% seen once. The sample is drawn from a study of somatic mutations in cytotoxic T cells in rheumatoid arthritis. Study in general: Patient blood, approximately 30 ml in EDTA, was obtained immediately after diagnosis and prior to the start of any treatment.

Study-wide results and caveats: Each of about an eighth of the roughly 65 patients had a largest CD8+ clone that made up more than 20% of CD8+ cells.

Looked up from germline, CDR1 is KGHSH and CDR2 is LQKENI. CDR3 length: 15 amino acids. The ends lost 5 bases at V and 3 bases at J; junction bases unmatched: 7. V is TRBV18 and J is TRBJ2-7; 10 bases agree with TRBD1. This TCR derives from an adult with rheumatoid arthritis. The sequenced sample consisted of CD8+ T cells sorted from blood. This CDR3 is CASSNRDRGYYEQYF. CDR3 nucleotides: TGTGCCAGCTCAAACCGGGACAGGGGTTACTACGAGCAGTACTTC.